The 10 T cell receptor beta chains below were found in one sample sequenced in a study of vaccination effects on CD4 cells after COVID-19. TCRdb's copy holds only in-frame clones and misses some; the assay was immunoSEQ multiplex PCR. This sample has fewer than 90,000 clones; around four fifths occur once, and the top ten carry about 1.2%. Their cognate antigens are unknown. ViraFEST used viral peptide pools to expand antigen-specific CD4+ T cells before sequencing. Having been cultured for ten to eleven days, the cells underwent CD4+ T cell isolation. Either the mRNA-1273 or the BNT162b2 vaccine was given to participants as two doses. Here the sequenced sample was CD4+ T cells from PBMCs cultured with HCoV-OC43 spike peptides, taken after COVID-19 vaccination. The subset is: HCoV-OC43 spike overlapping peptide pool stimulation. These receptor sequences come from a human donor who received a COVID-19 vaccine.

The count of this clone is one. The rearrangement uses TRBV7-3 and TRBJ2-3; no clear D gene. Germline CDR1 SGHTA, CDR2 FQGTGA. Trimming took off 2 bases at V and 1 base at J, with 7 bases between the two ends. The CDR3 sequence is 14 residues long. The CDR3 is CASSLDIGTDTQYF. DNA for the CDR3: TGTGCCAGCAGCTTAGACATCGGCACAGATACGCAGTATTTT.

The chain employs TRBV5-6 and TRBJ2-3, with TRBD1 as a possible D gene (5 bases). The ends were cut back, 2 bases at V and 3 bases at J, with 16 bases in the middle. The CDR3 length is 16 residues. Germline-derived CDR1 and CDR2 are SGHDT and YYEEEE. The CDR3 bases are TGTGCCAGCAGCTTCTCCCCAGGGTTAAGAACAGATACGCAGTATTTT. Encoded protein: CASSFSPGLRTDTQYF. Supplemented by reference TRBV5-6 and TRBJ2-3, the full variable domain reads DAGVTQSPTHLIKTRGQQVTLRCSPKSGHDTVSWYQQALGQGPQFIFQYYEEEERQRGNFPDRFSGHQFPNYSSELNVNALLLGDSALYLCASSFSPGLRTDTQYFGPGTRLTVL.

CDR3 DNA sequence: TGTGCCAGCAAAGTCCCCAACACCGGGGAGCTGTTTTTT. Protein: CASKVPNTGELFF. The gene calls are TRBV6-4 and TRBJ2-2; D call uncertain. The CDR3 totals 13 residues. Germline assignment: CDR1 MRHNA and CDR2 SNTAGT. V was cut by 7 bases and J by 2 bases, with 8 bases left in between.

The chain has TRBV28 and TRBJ1-6; D call uncertain. In germline, CDR1 is MDHEN, CDR2 SYDVKM. This CDR3 region has 14 residues. V was pared by 6 bases and J by 9 bases, with 15 bases between. Here the CDR3 DNA reads TGTGCCAGCAGCACAGCGGTTTATGCTTCACCCCTCCACTTT. As protein: CASSTAVYASPLHF.

The chain has TRBV20-1 and TRBJ2-4; a possible D gene is TRBD1 (5 bases). Germline V gene data show CDR1 as DFQATT and CDR2 as SNEGSKA (reference sequence). Trimming removed 3 bases at V and 5 bases at J, with 8 bases between. The CDR3 is 12 residues long. CDR3: CSASRGENIQYF. The CDR3 nucleotides are TGCAGTGCTAGTAGGGGTGAAAACATTCAGTACTTC.

This clone was observed a few times. The rearrangement joins TRBV20-1 to TRBJ2-4, with 13 bases that match TRBD2. Germline V gene sequence: CDR1 DFQATT, CDR2 SNEGSKA (reference sequence). Germline trimming cut 3 bases from V and 0 bases from J; bases unmatched to any gene: 5. This CDR3 comprises 17 residues. CDR3 sequence (DNA): TGCAGTGCTAGTTGGACTAGCGGGGGACTAGCCAAAAACATTCAGTACTTC. Translated, it gives CSASWTSGGLAKNIQYF.

This clone has a single count. The chain carries TRBV21-1 and TRBJ2-6. TRBV21-1 is deemed a pseudogene. The CDR3 length is 21 residues. DNA for the CDR3: TGTGCCAGCAGCAAAGGTCACGAGACGTCCACATCCGGCTCTGGGGCCAACGTCCTGACTTTC. Translated, it gives CASSKGHETSTSGSGANVLTF.

The chain employs TRBV3-1 (or the pseudogene TRBV3-2) and TRBJ1-4; 8 bases line up with TRBD1. Germline CDR1 is LGHDT and CDR2 is YNNKEL (reference sequence). J was trimmed by 8 bases and V by 2 bases; bases with no gene match: 7. The CDR3 is made up of 15 amino acids. The chain's CDR3 is CASSQQQGVQEKLFF. CDR3 bases: TGTGCCAGCAGCCAACAACAGGGGGTGCAGGAAAAACTGTTTTTT.

Written as DNA, the CDR3 is TGCGCCAGCAGCTTGTCTCAGGGAGGGATCCAAGAGACCCAGTACTTC. Protein: CASSLSQGGIQETQYF. The rearrangement uses TRBV5-1 and TRBJ2-5; 7 positions match TRBD2. CDR3 length: 16 residues. Germline V gene data show CDR1 as SGHRS and CDR2 as YFSETQ. V lost 1 base, J lost 1 base, and 7 bases stayed unmatched.

The chain joins TRBV2 to TRBJ2-7; 9 bases fit TRBD2. The germline V gene has CDR1 SNHLY and CDR2 FYNNEI. V lost 6 bases, J lost 3 bases, and 3 bases stayed unmatched. The CDR3 consists of 13 residues. The CDR3 sequence: CASRGLASYEQYV. In DNA, the CDR3 is TGTGCCAGCAGAGGACTAGCGAGCTACGAGCAGTACGTC.